In this sample, the clone carrying this T cell receptor (beta chain) turned up once. Every sample yielded at least 6.5 million isolated PBMCs. This CDR3 is 16 amino acids long. In germline, CDR1 is MNHEY, CDR2 SMNVEV (reference sequence). After removal of 5 bases from V and 4 bases from J, the junction contained 11 bases not matched to a gene. The sample is drawn from a study of blood T cells in healthy people across ages. The use of a sample-barcoded 5' primer and a J-beta primer mix characterized a second PCR of roughly 7 to 11 cycles. MiXCR, run by TCRdb on the 5' RACE reads, gives a single entry per CDR3 protein. The profile shows 1.8 million or so distinct CDR3 sequences, around 40% of them singletons.

Sequenced sample: blood. V and J are TRBV27 and TRBJ2-5, with 9 bases identical to TRBD1. The clonotype was recovered from a human donor in good health. CDR3 sequence (DNA): TGTGCCAGCAGTGGTAACCGGGACAGGGAACGAGAGACCCAGTACTTC. Translated, it gives CASSGNRDRERETQYF.